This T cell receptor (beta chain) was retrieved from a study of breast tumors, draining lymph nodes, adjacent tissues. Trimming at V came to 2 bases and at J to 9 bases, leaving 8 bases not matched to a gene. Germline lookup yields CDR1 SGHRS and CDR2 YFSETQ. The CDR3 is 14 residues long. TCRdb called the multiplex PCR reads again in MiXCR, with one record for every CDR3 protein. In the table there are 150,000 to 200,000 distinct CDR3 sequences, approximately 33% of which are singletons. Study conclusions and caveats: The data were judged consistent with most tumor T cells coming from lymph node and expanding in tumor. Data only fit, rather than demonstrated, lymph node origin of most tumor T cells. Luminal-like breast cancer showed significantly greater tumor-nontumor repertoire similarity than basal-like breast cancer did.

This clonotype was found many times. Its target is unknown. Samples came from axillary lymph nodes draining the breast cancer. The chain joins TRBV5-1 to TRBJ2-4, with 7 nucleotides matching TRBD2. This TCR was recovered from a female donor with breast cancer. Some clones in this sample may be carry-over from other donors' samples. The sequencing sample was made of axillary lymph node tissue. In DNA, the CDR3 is TGCGCCAGCAGCTTAGGACTAGGATCGGGCATTCAGTACTTC. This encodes CASSLGLGSGIQYF.